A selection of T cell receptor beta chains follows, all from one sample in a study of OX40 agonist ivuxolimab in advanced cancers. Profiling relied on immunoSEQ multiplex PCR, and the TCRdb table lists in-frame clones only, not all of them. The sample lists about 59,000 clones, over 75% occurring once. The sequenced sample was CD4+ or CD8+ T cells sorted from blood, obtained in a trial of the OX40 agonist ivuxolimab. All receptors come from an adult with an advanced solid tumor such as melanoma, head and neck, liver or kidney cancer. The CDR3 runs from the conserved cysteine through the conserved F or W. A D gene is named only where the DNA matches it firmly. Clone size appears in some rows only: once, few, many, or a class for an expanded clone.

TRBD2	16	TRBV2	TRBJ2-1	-	TGTGCCAGCAGTGAAACCCCGGGAGGGCCAGGGAATGAGCAGTTCTTC	CASSETPGGPGNEQFF
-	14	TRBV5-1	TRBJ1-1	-	TGCGCCAGCAGCTCCGGAGAAAGCGGCGCTGAAGCTTTCTTT	CASSSGESGAEAFF
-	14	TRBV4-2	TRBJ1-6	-	TGTGCCAGCAGCCAAAGGCGAGATAATTCACCCCTCCACTTT	CASSQRRDNSPLHF
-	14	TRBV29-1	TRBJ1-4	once	TGCAGCGTTTCCCACGGAACAACTAATGAAAAACTGTTTTTT	CSVSHGTTNEKLFF
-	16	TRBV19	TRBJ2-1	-	TGTGCCAGTAGTAAGCTTCGGGGGAGCTCCTACAATGAGCAGTTCTTC	CASSKLRGSSYNEQFF
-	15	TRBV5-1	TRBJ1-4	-	TGCGCCAGCAGGGTTTCCGGATCGACTAATGAAAAACTGTTTTTT	CASRVSGSTNEKLFF
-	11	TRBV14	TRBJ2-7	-	TGTGCCAGCAGCCAGGGAAGTGAGCAGTACTTC	CASSQGSEQYF
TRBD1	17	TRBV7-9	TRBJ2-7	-	TGTGCCAGCAGCTTAGGGGGCGGGCAGGGGGTGTCCTACGAGCAGTACTTC	CASSLGGGQGVSYEQYF
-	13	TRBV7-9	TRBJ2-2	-	TGTGCCAGCAGCTTATTGTCCACCGGGGAGCTGTTTTTT	CASSLLSTGELFF
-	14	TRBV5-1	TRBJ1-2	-	TGCGCCAGCAGCTTACCTACCGACGGGTATGGCTACACCTTC	CASSLPTDGYGYTF
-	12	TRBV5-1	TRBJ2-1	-	TGCGCCAGCAGCTTGGCGGACAATGAGCAGTTCTTC	CASSLADNEQFF
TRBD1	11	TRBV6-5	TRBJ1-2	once	TGTGCCAGCAGAGACAGGGAGGGCTACACCTTC	CASRDREGYTF
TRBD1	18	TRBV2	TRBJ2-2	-	TGTGCCAGCAGACGCTGGACAGGGGGAAGTAAGAACACCGGGGAGCTGTTTTTT	CASRRWTGGSKNTGELFF
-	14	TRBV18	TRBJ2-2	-	TGTGCCAGCTCACCGGACCGGTTTTTGGGGGAGCTGTTTTTT	CASSPDRFLGELFF
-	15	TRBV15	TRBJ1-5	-	TGTGCCACCAGCGGGGGGCAGGTCCGCAATCAGCCCCAGCATTTT	CATSGGQVRNQPQHF
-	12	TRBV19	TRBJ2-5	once	TGTGCCAGTAGGGACGGAAAAGAGACCCAGTACTTC	CASRDGKETQYF
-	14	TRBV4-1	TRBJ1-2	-	TGCGCCAGCAGCCAAGACAGGGTTTCCTATGGCTACACCTTC	CASSQDRVSYGYTF
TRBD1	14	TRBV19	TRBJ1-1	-	TGTGCCAGTAGTATTACAGGGGGTAGGACTGAAGCTTTCTTT	CASSITGGRTEAFF
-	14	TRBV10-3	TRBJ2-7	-	TGTGCCATCAGTGAGCCGGACAGCTCCTACGAGCAGTACTTC	CAISEPDSSYEQYF
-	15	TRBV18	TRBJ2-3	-	TGTGTCAGCTCTCGCCGGGCCGATCCCTTCGATACGCAGTATTTT	CVSSRRADPFDTQYF
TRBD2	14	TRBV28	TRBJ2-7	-	TGTGCCAGCAGCCTCCTAGCGGGGGTGGGCGAGCAGTACTTC	CASSLLAGVGEQYF
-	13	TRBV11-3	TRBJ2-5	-	TGTGCCAGCAGCTTAGGTGTACGGGAGACCCAGTACTTC	CASSLGVRETQYF
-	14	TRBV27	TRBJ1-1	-	TGTGCCAGCAGTTTATGGGGGGCGGACACTGAAGCTTTCTTT	CASSLWGADTEAFF
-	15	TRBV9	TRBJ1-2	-	TGTGCCAGCAGCGTAGGCTCTCTGGGGGGCTATGGCTACACCTTC	CASSVGSLGGYGYTF
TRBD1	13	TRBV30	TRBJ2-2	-	TGTGCCTGGAATGGACAGGCGACCGGGGAGCTGTTTTTT	CAWNGQATGELFF
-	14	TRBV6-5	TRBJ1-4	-	TGTGCCAGCCGGGGGGGAGGTCTTAATGAAAAACTGTTTTTT	CASRGGGLNEKLFF
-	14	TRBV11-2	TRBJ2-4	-	TGTGCCAGCAGCCCTACCTACAACAAAAACATTCAGTACTTC	CASSPTYNKNIQYF
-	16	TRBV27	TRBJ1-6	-	TGTGCCAGCCAGAAAGACCCGGGGTTCGTTGGTTCACCCCTCCACTTT	CASQKDPGFVGSPLHF
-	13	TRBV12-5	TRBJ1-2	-	TGTGCTAGTGGTTTCAACACTGGGTATGGCTACACCTTC	CASGFNTGYGYTF
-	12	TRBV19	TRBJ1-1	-	TGTGCCAGTAGTACACAGGTCACTGAAGCTTTCTTT	CASSTQVTEAFF
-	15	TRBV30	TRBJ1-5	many	TGTGCCTGGTCACAAGGGGGGGGCGCCGTACAGCCCCAGCATTTT	CAWSQGGGAVQPQHF
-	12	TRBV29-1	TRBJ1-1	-	TGCAGCGTTGAGGAAGGGAGGACTGAAGCTTTCTTT	CSVEEGRTEAFF
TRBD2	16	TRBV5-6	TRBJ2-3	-	TGTGCCAGCAGCTTGGTTCAGCGGGGGGACACAGATACGCAGTATTTT	CASSLVQRGDTDTQYF
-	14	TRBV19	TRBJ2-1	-	TGTGCCAGTAACATGGAGGACGGTTACAATGAGCAGTTCTTC	CASNMEDGYNEQFF
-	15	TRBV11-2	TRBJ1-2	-	TGTGCCAGCAGCTTAGCCTATCGGGGGCAGCGAGGCTACACCTTC	CASSLAYRGQRGYTF
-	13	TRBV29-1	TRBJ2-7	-	TGCAGCGGATCGACGGGGGAGCCGTACGAGCAGTACTTC	CSGSTGEPYEQYF
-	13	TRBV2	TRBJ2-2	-	TGTGCCAGCAGTGAGAGGGGGACCGGGGAGCTGTTTTTT	CASSERGTGELFF
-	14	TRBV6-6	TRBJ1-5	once	TGTGCCAGCAGTTTAAAGCAACCGGGACAGCCCCAGCATTTT	CASSLKQPGQPQHF
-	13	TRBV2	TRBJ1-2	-	TGTGCCAGCAGTTATAAACAGGGTGCCGGCTACACCTTC	CASSYKQGAGYTF
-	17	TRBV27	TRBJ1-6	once	TGTGCCAGCAGTTTCATAAAAGGGAGCTCCTATAATTCACCCCTCCACTTT	CASSFIKGSSYNSPLHF
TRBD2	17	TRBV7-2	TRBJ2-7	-	TGTGCCAGCAGCTTAGACGGACTAGCGGGAGTGGTCTACGAGCAGTACTTC	CASSLDGLAGVVYEQYF
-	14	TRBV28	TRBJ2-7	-	TGTGCCAGCAGCCCTCAGGGGACGGCGTACGAGCAGTACTTC	CASSPQGTAYEQYF
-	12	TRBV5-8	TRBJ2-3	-	TGTGCCAGCAGCCCCAGCACAGATACGCAGTATTTT	CASSPSTDTQYF
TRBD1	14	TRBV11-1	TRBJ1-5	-	TGTGCCAGCTCGGCGAAGGGGGCGGATCAGCCCCAGCATTTT	CASSAKGADQPQHF
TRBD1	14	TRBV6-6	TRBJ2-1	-	TGTGCCAGCAGTTACGGACAGGGAGGCAATGAGCAGTTCTTC	CASSYGQGGNEQFF